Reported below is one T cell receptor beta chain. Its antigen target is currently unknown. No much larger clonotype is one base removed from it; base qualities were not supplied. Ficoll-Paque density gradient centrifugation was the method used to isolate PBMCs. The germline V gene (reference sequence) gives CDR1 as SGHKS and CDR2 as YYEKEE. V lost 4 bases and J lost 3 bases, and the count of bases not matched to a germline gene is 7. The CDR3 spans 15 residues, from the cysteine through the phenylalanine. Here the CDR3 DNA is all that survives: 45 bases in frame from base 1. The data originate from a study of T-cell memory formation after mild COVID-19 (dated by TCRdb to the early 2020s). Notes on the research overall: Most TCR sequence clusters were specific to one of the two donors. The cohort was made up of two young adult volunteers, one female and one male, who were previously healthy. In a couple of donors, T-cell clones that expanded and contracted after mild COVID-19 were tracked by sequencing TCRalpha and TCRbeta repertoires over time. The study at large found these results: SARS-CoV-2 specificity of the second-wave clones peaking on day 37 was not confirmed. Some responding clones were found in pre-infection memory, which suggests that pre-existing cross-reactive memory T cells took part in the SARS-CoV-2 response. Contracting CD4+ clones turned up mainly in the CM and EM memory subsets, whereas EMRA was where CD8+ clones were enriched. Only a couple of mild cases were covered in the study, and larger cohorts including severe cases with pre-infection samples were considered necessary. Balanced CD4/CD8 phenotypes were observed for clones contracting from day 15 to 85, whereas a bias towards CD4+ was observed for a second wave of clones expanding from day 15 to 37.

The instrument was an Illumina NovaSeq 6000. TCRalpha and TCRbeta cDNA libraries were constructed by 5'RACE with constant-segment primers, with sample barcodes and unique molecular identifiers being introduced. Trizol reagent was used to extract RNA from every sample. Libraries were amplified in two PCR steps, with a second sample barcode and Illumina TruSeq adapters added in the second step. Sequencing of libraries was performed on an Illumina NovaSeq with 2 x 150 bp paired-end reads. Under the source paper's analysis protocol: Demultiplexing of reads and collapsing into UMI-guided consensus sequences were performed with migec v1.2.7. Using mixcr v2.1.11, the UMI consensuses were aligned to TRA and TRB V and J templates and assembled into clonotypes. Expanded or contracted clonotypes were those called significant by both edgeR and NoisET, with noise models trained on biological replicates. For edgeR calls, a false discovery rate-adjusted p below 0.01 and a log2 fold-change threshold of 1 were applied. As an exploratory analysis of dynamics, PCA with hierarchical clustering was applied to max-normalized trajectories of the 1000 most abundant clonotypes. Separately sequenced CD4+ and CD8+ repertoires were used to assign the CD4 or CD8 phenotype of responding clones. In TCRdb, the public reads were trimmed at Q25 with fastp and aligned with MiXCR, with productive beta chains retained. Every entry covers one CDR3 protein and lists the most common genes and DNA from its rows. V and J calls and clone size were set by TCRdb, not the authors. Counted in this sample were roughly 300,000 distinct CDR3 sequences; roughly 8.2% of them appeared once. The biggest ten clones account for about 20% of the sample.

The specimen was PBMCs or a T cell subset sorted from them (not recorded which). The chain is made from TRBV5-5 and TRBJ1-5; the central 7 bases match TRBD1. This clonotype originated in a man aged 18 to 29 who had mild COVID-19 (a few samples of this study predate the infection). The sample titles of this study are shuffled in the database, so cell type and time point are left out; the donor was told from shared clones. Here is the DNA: TGTGCCAGCAGCCCCACAGGACAGGCCAATCAGCCCCAGCATTTT. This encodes CASSPTGQANQPQHF.